This TCR beta chain was sequenced in a study of technical replicates of blood from several donors. The protocol was immunoSEQ multiplex PCR, while the TCRdb copy is restricted to in-frame clones and leaves out a portion. The sample lists roughly 60,000 clones, over 85% seen once, with less than 3.5% in the top ten. V shed 3 bases and J shed 5 bases, with 7 bases lying between them. There are 12 residues in the CDR3. Germline V lookup: CDR1 WSHSY, CDR2 SAAADI. Sequenced: PBMCs. The TCR sequence derives from a human donor in good health. Some clones in this sample may be carry-over from other donors' samples. The V gene is TRBV10-2, the J gene TRBJ1-2; perhaps TRBD1 as D (6 bases). This CDR3 reads CASSEQGYGYTF. The DNA of the CDR3 is TGCGCCAGCAGTGAACAGGGTTATGGCTACACCTTC.